The TCR beta chain under discussion was sequenced for a study of OX40 agonist ivuxolimab in advanced cancers. Study-wide results and limits: On average, CD8+ T cells had more expanded clones than CD4+. Patients with a partial response at 0.1-3.0 mg/kg had among the lowest clonal expansion. Clones of CD4+ and CD8+ blood T cells grew by week 6 at doses of 0.1 to 3.0 mg/kg.

Sequenced by immunoSEQ multiplex PCR; TCRdb stores in-frame clones only, minus some. The sample consists of fewer than 85,000 clones, around nine tenths of them appearing once. The CDR3 is made up of 16 amino acids. CDR1 KGHSH and CDR2 LQKENI come from the germline V gene. V lost 1 base to trimming and J lost 2 bases; unmatched junction nucleotides: 5. About this clone: Its specificity is not known.

Sampling times: baseline, cycle 4 day 1, cycle 7 day 1. The TCR sequence derives from an adult with an advanced solid tumor such as melanoma, head and neck, liver or kidney cancer. The V gene is TRBV18, the J gene TRBJ1-5, with TRBD1 matching 7 bases. The sample in question was CD4+ or CD8+ T cells sorted from blood, obtained in a trial of the OX40 agonist ivuxolimab. The CDR3 DNA reads as TGTGCCAGCTCACCACAGATCGACAGGGGCAATCAGCCCCAGCATTTT. Residues: CASSPQIDRGNQPQHF.